The TCR beta chain described here comes from a study of blood T cell repertoires in COVID-19. About the study: The United States, Italy and Spain were the sources of the acute and convalescent COVID-19 samples. T cells, B-cell-depleted T cells, or PBMCs provided the cDNA or gDNA that served as material.

The Seattle patients, enrolled during active infection, were followed longitudinally. Under the authors' procedure: For nucleated cells, counts were estimated from reference gene primer amplification. The repertoire was sequenced with immunoSEQ multiplex PCR; TCRdb's copy has only in-frame clones and lacks some. The DNA gave D and trimming, while V, J and clone size come from that table. The data contain about 180,000 clones, 75% to 90% of them singletons. Sample: peripheral blood. The TCR originated in a woman between 70 and 85 years old with COVID-19, enrolled during active disease.

Here the CDR3 reads CSVALTGDANQPQHF. The CDR3 DNA reads as TGCAGCGTTGCCCTGACAGGGGACGCCAATCAGCCCCAGCATTTT. The chain is built from TRBV29-1 and TRBJ1-5; 8 bases line up with TRBD1. The CDR3 consists of 15 residues. The germline V gene encodes CDR1 SQVTM and CDR2 ANQGSEA. The V segment lost 4 bases and the J segment 3 bases; nucleotides outside the gene matches: 8.